Below, 27 T cell receptor beta chains from the same sample are listed, as sequenced in a study of Ad26.COV2.S vaccination and SARS-CoV-2 variants. TCRdb keeps only in-frame clones here, not all; method: immunoSEQ multiplex PCR. This table has about 280,000 clones, about 90% appearing once. Treatment of the sample: some 19 received Ad26.COV2.S at low or high dose, single or two shots; about 5 received placebo; per-sample allocation not given. The samples date from day 63 after the first vaccine or placebo injection. The sequencing here drew on peripheral blood, taken in a trial of Ad26.COV2.S vaccine versus placebo. Receptors originate from a person aged 18-65 years who received the Ad26.COV2.S COVID-19 vaccine or a placebo.

This chain links TRBV5-1 with TRBJ2-3; 7 bases match TRBD2. CDR3 length: 16 amino acids. Germline lookup yields CDR1 SGHRS and CDR2 YFSETQ. V lost 0 bases to trimming and J lost 6 bases; unmatched junction nucleotides: 10. CDR3 sequence (DNA): TGCGCCAGCAGCTTGGTTGTTGCGGGAGAGGGGGATACGCAGTATTTT. Its protein is CASSLVVAGEGDTQYF.

This chain connects TRBV7-9 to TRBJ2-7, with 14 positions matching TRBD2. The trim removed 5 bases at V and 3 bases at J, leaving 6 bases unmatched. The CDR3 extends over 16 amino acids. Germline CDR1 and CDR2: SEHNR and FQNEAQ (reference sequence). The CDR3 sequence is CASSPGGLAGVYEQYF. In DNA form, the CDR3 reads TGTGCCAGCAGCCCTGGGGGACTAGCGGGAGTCTACGAGCAGTACTTC.

The chain carries TRBV7-2 and TRBJ1-1; D call uncertain. V gave up 5 bases and J gave up 1 base, with 11 bases separating them. Per germline, CDR1 SGHTA and CDR2 FQGNSA. The CDR3 runs 14 residues. CDR3 nucleotides: TGTGCCAGCAGCCCATCTAGACAGAACACTGAAGCTTTCTTT. This gives the protein CASSPSRQNTEAFF.

V gene TRBV11-2 combines with J gene TRBJ1-5; D is unresolved. CDR3 size: 16 residues. The V gene's germline CDR1 is SGHAT and CDR2 FQNNGV. Between the trimmed V and J ends, which lost 2 bases and 3 bases, there was a span of 14 bases. CDR3 region: CASSLFTGTNNQPQHF. In nucleotides, the CDR3 is TGTGCCAGCAGCTTATTTACGGGCACCAACAATCAGCCCCAGCATTTT. Complete variable domain (other parts from reference TRBV11-2 and TRBJ1-5): EAGVAQSPRYKIIEKRQSVAFWCNPISGHATLYWYQQILGQGPKLLIQFQNNGVVDDSQLPKDRFSAERLKGVDSTLKIQPAKLEDSAVYLCASSLFTGTNNQPQHFGDGTRLSIL.

The gene calls are TRBV19 and TRBJ1-1, with 9 bases identical to TRBD1. The CDR3 contains 18 residues. The ends lost 7 bases at V and 5 bases at J; junction bases unmatched: 20. Germline V gives CDR1 LNHDA, CDR2 SQIVND (reference sequence). The CDR3 loop reads CASTYLGTGRVLGTEAFF. CDR3 in DNA: TGTGCCAGTACTTATCTCGGGACAGGGAGGGTTTTGGGGACTGAAGCTTTCTTT.

The genes are TRBV9 and TRBJ2-7, with TRBD1 as a possible D gene (6 bases). The CDR3 has 16 residues. Trimming took 3 bases from V and 1 from J, leaving 17 bases between them. The germline CDR1 and CDR2 sequences are SGDLS and YYNGEE. CDR3 nucleotide sequence: TGTGCCAGCAGCGAGGCTCCAGGGGCGCGTTCCTACGAGCAGTACTTC. Amino acids: CASSEAPGARSYEQYF.

This chain joins TRBV3-1 (or the pseudogene TRBV3-2) and TRBJ2-7; weak D call: TRBD1 (5 bases). The CDR3 has 15 amino acids. Per germline, CDR1 LGHDT and CDR2 YNNKEL (reference sequence). Between the trimmed V and J ends, which lost 0 bases and 3 bases, there was a span of 12 bases. The CDR3 region is CASSQDRTPLYEQYF. The CDR3 region has the DNA TGTGCCAGCAGCCAAGATAGGACACCACTCTACGAGCAGTACTTC.

This chain joins TRBV6-1 and TRBJ2-1, with D possibly TRBD2 on 5 matching bases. The CDR3 contains 16 residues. With 4 bases removed from V and 5 bases from J, the gap between germline ends came to 18 bases. Looked up from germline, CDR1 is MNHNS and CDR2 is SASEGT. CDR3 nucleotide sequence: TGTGCCAGCAGTGTGTGGTTTGAGGGCGATGACAATGAGCAGTTCTTC. Its translation is CASSVWFEGDDNEQFF.

This clone came up a few times. The DNA for the CDR3 is TGCGCCAGCAGCCAAGAGACTAGCGGGGGGGCCAGAGATACGCAGTATTTT. Translation gives CASSQETSGGARDTQYF. The chain combines TRBV4-3 with TRBJ2-3; 14 nucleotides agree with TRBD2. The V gene end was trimmed by 0 bases and the J gene end by 5 bases; junction bases not matched to a gene: 4. Looked up from germline, CDR1 is LGHNA and CDR2 is YSLEER. This CDR3 region has 17 residues.

This chain uses TRBV6-2 or TRBV6-3 with TRBJ2-1; perhaps TRBD2 as D (6 bases). The CDR3 consists of 14 residues. Trimming took 2 bases from V and 9 from J, leaving 14 bases between them. Germline CDR1 and CDR2: MNHEY and SVGEGT. The CDR3 DNA sequence: TGTGCCAGCAGTTACAGGGCGGTCGGGGGTGAGCAGTTCTTC. Amino acids: CASSYRAVGGEQFF.

V gene TRBV2 combines with J gene TRBJ1-1; 10 bases map to TRBD1. The CDR3 extends over 16 amino acids. V lost 6 bases and J lost 6; bases outside the gene matches: 13. CDR1 is SNHLY and CDR2 is FYNNEI in the germline V gene. CDR3 sequence (DNA): TGTGCCAGCAGCGCGTGGACGACAGGGGGCAGGGCTGAAGCTTTCTTT. Residues: CASSAWTTGGRAEAFF.

The rearrangement joins TRBV7-9 to TRBJ1-4; 12 bases line up with TRBD1. The J segment lost 9 bases and the V segment lost 3 bases, leaving 11 bases of the junction unmatched. CDR3 length: 17 residues. The germline CDR1 and CDR2 sequences are SEHNR and FQNEAQ (reference sequence). In nucleotides, the CDR3 is TGTGCCAGCAGCTTTGTAGGGACAGGGGGCCCCACAAAAAAACTGTTTTTT. It translates to CASSFVGTGGPTKKLFF.

This sequence joins TRBV18 and TRBJ1-1, with a weak D call TRBD1 (5 bases). Germline CDR1 is KGHSH and CDR2 is LQKENI. Trimming stripped 4 bases from V and 1 base from J, with 13 bases between. This CDR3 has 15 residues. The CDR3 protein is CASSQLGGRNTEAFF. The CDR3 region has the DNA TGTGCCAGCTCACAACTTGGGGGGAGGAACACTGAAGCTTTCTTT.

The chain links TRBV10-3 to TRBJ1-5, with 7 positions matching TRBD1. The CDR3 covers 13 residues. Germline CDR1 ENHRY, CDR2 SYGVKD. With 8 bases clipped from V and 5 bases from J, the junction kept 6 bases outside the gene matches. Here the CDR3 reads CAIRLDRDQPQHF. Here the CDR3 DNA reads TGTGCCATCCGGTTAGACAGGGATCAGCCCCAGCATTTT.

This chain uses TRBV5-1 with TRBJ1-5; possible D gene TRBD1, 5 bases. The CDR3 has 14 residues. Germline loops: CDR1 SGHRS, CDR2 YFSETQ. The V end lost 4 bases, the J end lost 1 base, and 9 bases lay between the germline ends. The CDR3, as DNA: TGCGCCAGCAGCCCGGGGGGGAGCAATCAGCCCCAGCATTTT. This translates into CASSPGGSNQPQHF.

This chain uses TRBV12-3 or TRBV12-4 with TRBJ1-1; D unresolved. V was cut by 2 bases and J by 11 bases, with 15 bases left in between. The CDR3 length is 13 residues. The CDR3 sequence: CASSLKAETVAFF. The CDR3 DNA is TGTGCCAGCAGTTTAAAGGCGGAAACTGTCGCTTTCTTT.

The rearrangement links TRBV13 to TRBJ2-6; the D is unclear. V lost 8 bases to trimming and J lost 0 bases, with 5 bases between them. Germline V gene lookup returns CDR1 PRHDT and CDR2 FYEKMQ (reference sequence). The CDR3 runs to 13 residues. CDR3 sequence reads: CASARSGANVLTF. CDR3 sequence (DNA): TGTGCCAGCGCCCGCTCTGGGGCCAACGTCCTGACTTTC.

The chain is built from TRBV4-3 and TRBJ1-1; TRBD1 matches 8 bases. Germline CDR1 LGHNA, CDR2 YSLEER. Trimming took 1 base from V and 1 from J; bases not matched to a gene: 2. The CDR3 consists of 15 residues. As DNA, the CDR3 is TGCGCCAGCAGCCAAGTGACAGGGGCGAACACTGAAGCTTTCTTT. Translation: CASSQVTGANTEAFF.

The chain uses TRBV30 and TRBJ2-7; D is ambiguous. Germline V lookup: CDR1 GTSNPN, CDR2 SVGIG (reference sequence). CDR3 length: 12 residues. Between the trimmed V and J ends, which lost 1 base and 6 bases, there was a span of 10 bases. For the CDR3, the DNA is TGTGCCTGGAGTGAGGGATGGGGCGAGCAGTACTTC. Encoded protein: CAWSEGWGEQYF.

The chain uses TRBV18 and TRBJ2-7; 7 nucleotides align to TRBD1. Trimming took 4 bases from V and 0 from J; bases not matched to a gene: 3. CDR1 KGHSH and CDR2 LQKENI come from the germline V gene. This CDR3 is 14 amino acids long. The CDR3 bases are TGTGCCAGCTCACGCACAGGGGACTCCTACGAGCAGTACTTC. The encoded protein is CASSRTGDSYEQYF.

V gene TRBV7-2 combines with J gene TRBJ2-1, with TRBD2 identical over 9 bases. V lost 5 bases, J lost 7 bases, and 9 bases stayed unmatched. Germline CDR1 reads SGHTA; CDR2 reads FQGNSA. This CDR3 is built from 15 residues. CDR3 DNA sequence: TGTGCCAGCAGCCCGACTAGCGGCGAAGGTAATGAGCAGTTCTTC. Translated: CASSPTSGEGNEQFF. Full variable domain (remainder filled in from reference TRBV7-2 and TRBJ2-1): GAGVSQSPSNKVTEKGKDVELRCDPISGHTALYWYRQSLGQGLEFLIYFQGNSAPDKSGLPSDRFSAERTGGSVSTLTIQRTQQEDSAVYLCASSPTSGEGNEQFFGPGTRLTVL.

The chain employs TRBV27 and TRBJ1-5; D gene ambiguous. CDR1 is MNHEY, CDR2 SMNVEV, per germline (reference sequence). The CDR3 covers 17 residues. V lost 5 bases and J 4 bases, leaving 21 bases between the germline ends. Here the CDR3 reads CASSLYGPRRVNQPQHF. CDR3 in DNA: TGTGCCAGCAGTCTTTATGGACCCCGGCGGGTAAATCAGCCCCAGCATTTT.

The chain joins TRBV12-3 or TRBV12-4 to TRBJ2-7; no firm D call. With 6 bases removed from V and 3 bases from J, the gap between germline ends came to 12 bases. The CDR3 consists of 13 residues. As DNA, the CDR3 is TGTGCCAGCAGCCCTTATGAGCTCTACGAGCAGTACTTC. As protein: CASSPYELYEQYF.

The genes are TRBV5-1 and TRBJ1-6; perhaps TRBD1 as D (5 bases). V lost 5 bases to trimming and J lost 12 bases, with 18 bases between them. From germline, CDR1 is SGHRS and CDR2 YFSETQ. The CDR3 extends over 14 amino acids. CDR3 loop: CASRAWEMQGPLHF. The CDR3 bases are TGCGCCAGCAGAGCTTGGGAAATGCAGGGACCCCTCCACTTT. Complete variable domain (other parts from reference TRBV5-1 and TRBJ1-6): KAGVTQTPRYLIKTRGQQVTLSCSPISGHRSVSWYQQTPGQGLQFLFEYFSETQRNKGNFPGRFSGRQFSNSRSEMNVSTLELGDSALYLCASRAWEMQGPLHFGNGTRLTVT.

This chain connects TRBV7-8 to TRBJ2-7; possible D gene TRBD2, 5 bases. Germline CDR1 and CDR2: SGHVS and FQNEAQ. Trimming left V 5 bases short and J 0 bases short, with 14 bases between. The CDR3 is 15 amino acids. The CDR3 DNA is TGTGCCAGCAGCGCCCCGGGGTGGAGCTCCTACGAGCAGTACTTC. Protein product: CASSAPGWSSYEQYF.

This chain connects TRBV18 to TRBJ1-1; no clear D gene. V was shortened by 3 bases and J by 0 bases, with 11 bases between the two germline ends. This CDR3 has 15 residues. Germline lookup yields CDR1 KGHSH and CDR2 LQKENI. This chain's CDR3 is CASSPIQSMNTEAFF. The CDR3 bases are TGTGCCAGCTCACCCATACAGAGTATGAACACTGAAGCTTTCTTT.

This chain joins TRBV2 and TRBJ1-2, with D uncertain. CDR3 length: 13 residues. Germline CDR1 SNHLY, CDR2 FYNNEI. V shed 1 base and J shed 2 bases, with 5 bases lying between them. The CDR3 DNA reads as TGTGCCAGCAGTGAAGGGCAGAACTATGGCTACACCTTC. As protein: CASSEGQNYGYTF. The variable domain in full, completed from reference TRBV2 and TRBJ1-2, reads EPEVTQTPSHQVTQMGQEVILRCVPISNHLYFYWYRQILGQKVEFLVSFYNNEISEKSEIFDDQFSVERPDGSNFTLKIRSTKLEDSAMYFCASSEGQNYGYTFGSGTRLTVV.